This T cell receptor (beta chain) is drawn from a study of T cell responses to AZD1222 COVID-19 vaccine. After removal of 3 bases from V and 0 bases from J, the junction contained 1 base not matched to a gene. Germline values: CDR1 SEHNR, CDR2 FQNEAQ (reference sequence). The CDR3 extends over 15 amino acids. Second doses at about 4 or about 12 weeks were pooled. The data were produced by immunoSEQ multiplex PCR, yet TCRdb's version contains in-frame clones alone and is incomplete. The data hold around 140,000 clones, with roughly 90% observed a single time. Worth noting for this clone: The target antigen is unknown.

Study conclusions and caveats: Baseline antibody screening turned up just a handful of seropositive AZD1222 recipients. Only after the peak T cell response were repertoires sampled. Most donors were white British and more were female, and clonal diversity was possibly underestimated.

This clonotype was sampled from an adult who received the AZD1222 COVID-19 vaccine. The starting material was peripheral blood, obtained 28 days after the second AZD1222 dose. J is TRBJ2-3 and V is TRBV7-9, with TRBD1 matching over 9 bases. This CDR3 reads CASSLGTGSTDTQYF. CDR3 sequence (DNA): TGTGCCAGCAGCTTGGGGACAGGGAGCACAGATACGCAGTATTTT.